The clone carrying this T cell receptor beta chain was seen more than once but under ten times. What it binds is unknown. The data belong to a study of post-analysis software for immune sequencing data. Unique molecular identifiers had been added to the TCR beta cDNA libraries. TCRdb re-called the PCR reads through MiXCR, storing one row per CDR3 protein. The table records approximately 350,000 distinct CDR3 sequences, about a third of them present only once. Notes on the study in general: Those with multiple sclerosis, the patient group, showed significantly lower normalized Chao1 diversity than controls. Five TRBV segments appeared more often in patients than in controls, and TRBV5-6, TRBV5-1 and TRBV20-1 were among these.

CDR3 size: 15 residues. Germline CDR1 reads DFQATT; CDR2 reads SNEGSKA (reference sequence). Between the trimmed V and J ends, which lost 2 bases and 5 bases, there was a span of 15 bases. The sequence derives from a girl between 10 and 17 years old with multiple sclerosis. Sequenced sample: blood. The rearrangement joins TRBV20-1 to TRBJ1-4; unclear D gene. CDR3 nucleotides: TGCAGTGCTAGACCCACATACTGGGGAAATGAAAAACTGTTTTTT. This encodes CSARPTYWGNEKLFF.